This TCR beta chain was identified during a study of post-analysis software for immune sequencing data. Study as a whole: The disease courses covered relapsing-remitting, secondary progressive and progressive-relapsing multiple sclerosis. The study, taken as a whole, reports: Five or six TRBV segments were more frequent in patients than controls; TRBV5-6, TRBV5-1 and TRBV20-1 belonged to this group.

Germline V gives CDR1 MNHEY, CDR2 SVGAGI. This CDR3 contains 15 residues. Trimming at V came to 0 bases and at J to 8 bases, leaving 6 bases not matched to a gene. Every TCR beta cDNA library bore unique molecular identifiers. Out of 1 to 10 million T cells, some 500,000 cDNA molecules were generated. Using its own MiXCR run on the PCR reads, TCRdb lists one record per CDR3 protein. The table lists about 810,000 distinct CDR3 sequences, about 57% of them singletons. This clonotype was observed a handful of times. The antigen is not known. V and J are TRBV6-5 and TRBJ2-1; the match to TRBD1 covers 8 bases. Sequenced: blood. This clonotype originated in a girl aged 5 to 17 with multiple sclerosis. CDR3 DNA sequence: TGTGCCAGCAGTTACTCGCTTGGACAGGGCGATGAGCAGTTCTTC. The encoded protein is CASSYSLGQGDEQFF.